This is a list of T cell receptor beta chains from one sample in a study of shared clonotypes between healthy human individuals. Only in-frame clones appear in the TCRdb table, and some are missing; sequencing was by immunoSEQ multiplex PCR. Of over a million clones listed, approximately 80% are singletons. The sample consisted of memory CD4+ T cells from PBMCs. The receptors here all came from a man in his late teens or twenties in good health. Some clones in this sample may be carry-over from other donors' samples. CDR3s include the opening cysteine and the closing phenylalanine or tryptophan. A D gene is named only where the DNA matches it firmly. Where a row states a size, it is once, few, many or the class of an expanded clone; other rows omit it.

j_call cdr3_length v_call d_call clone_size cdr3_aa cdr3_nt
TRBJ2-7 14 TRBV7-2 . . CASSLQGGTYEQYF TGTGCCAGCAGCTTGCAGGGTGGCACCTACGAGCAGTACTTC
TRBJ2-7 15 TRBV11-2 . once CASSFIMTRPYEQYF TGTGCCAGCAGCTTCATAATGACTAGACCCTACGAGCAGTACTTC
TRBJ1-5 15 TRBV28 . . CASSSPSDRRPPQHF TGTGCCAGCAGTTCCCCCTCGGACAGAAGGCCGCCCCAGCATTTT
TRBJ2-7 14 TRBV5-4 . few CASSLEGRSYGQYF TGTGCCAGCAGCCTGGAAGGACGGAGCTACGGGCAGTACTTC
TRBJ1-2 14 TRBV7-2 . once CASSLTWQGDGYTF TGTGCCAGCAGCTTGACGTGGCAGGGTGATGGCTACACCTTC
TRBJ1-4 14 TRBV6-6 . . CASSYSIPFGKLFF TGTGCCAGCAGTTACTCGATTCCTTTTGGAAAACTGTTTTTT
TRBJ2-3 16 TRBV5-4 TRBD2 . CASSLELAGGPDTQYF TGTGCCAGCAGCTTGGAACTAGCGGGAGGCCCAGATACGCAGTATTTT
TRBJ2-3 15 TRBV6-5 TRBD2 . CASDTETSGSDTQYF TGTGCCAGCGACACTGAGACTAGCGGGTCAGATACGCAGTATTTT
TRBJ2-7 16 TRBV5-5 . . CASSPGGYGSTYEQYF TGTGCCAGCAGCCCCGGGGGATATGGGAGTACCTACGAGCAGTACTTC
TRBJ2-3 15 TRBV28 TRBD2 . CASTRLAGGTDTQYF TGTGCCAGCACGCGGCTAGCGGGAGGCACAGATACGCAGTATTTT
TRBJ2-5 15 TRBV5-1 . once CASSWMTRGRETQYF TGCGCCAGCAGCTGGATGACTCGAGGCCGAGAGACCCAGTACTTC
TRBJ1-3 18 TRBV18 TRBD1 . CASSPPGQGAHSGNTIYF TGTGCCAGCTCACCACCGGGACAGGGGGCGCATTCTGGAAACACCATATATTTT
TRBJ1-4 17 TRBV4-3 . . CASSQGLTSTGGEKLFF TGCGCCAGCAGCCAAGGGCTTACGTCGACCGGAGGGGAAAAACTGTTTTTT
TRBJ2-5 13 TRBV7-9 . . CASSLVGGETQYF TGTGCCAGCAGCTTAGTCGGCGGGGAGACCCAGTACTTC
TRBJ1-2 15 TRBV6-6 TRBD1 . CASSYSRDREDGYTF TGTGCCAGCAGTTATTCCCGAGACAGGGAGGATGGCTACACCTTC
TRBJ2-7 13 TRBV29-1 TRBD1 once CSVADRGQSEQYF TGCAGCGTTGCCGACAGGGGGCAAAGCGAGCAGTACTTC
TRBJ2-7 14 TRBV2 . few CASSFFGSSYEQYF TGTGCCAGCAGTTTTTTCGGGAGCTCCTACGAGCAGTACTTC
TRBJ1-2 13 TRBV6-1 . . CASNYQTGYGYTF TGTGCCAGCAACTATCAGACCGGCTATGGCTACACCTTC
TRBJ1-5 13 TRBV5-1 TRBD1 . CASSPDRDQPQHF TGCGCCAGCAGCCCCGACAGGGACCAGCCCCAGCATTTT
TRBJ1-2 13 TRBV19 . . CASSINANYGYTF TGTGCCAGTAGTATAAACGCCAACTATGGCTACACCTTC
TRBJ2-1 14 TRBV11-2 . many CASSFGGVGNEQFF TGTGCCAGCAGCTTTGGGGGAGTAGGGAATGAGCAGTTCTTC
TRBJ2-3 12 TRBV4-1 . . CASSQRGDTQYF TGCGCCAGCAGCCAAAGGGGAGATACGCAGTATTTT